A selection of T cell receptor beta chains follows, all from one sample in a study of CD8 T cells in ankylosing spondylitis. Via MiXCR, TCRdb re-called the 5' RACE reads, giving one row per CDR3 protein. The sample has 250,000 to 300,000 distinct CDR3 sequences; 20% are singletons. Sequencing was carried out using blood, either unsorted or a sorted T cell fraction (not recorded which). The receptors shown here come from a male donor with ankylosing spondylitis or in good health (not recorded which). Each CDR3 is given with its conserved first and last residue. D genes are given only for firm matches. Part of the rows lack a size; the others show once, few, many or a class for expanded clones.

clone size	D gene	V gene	J gene	CDR3 protein	CDR3 DNA
NA	NA	TRBV24-1	TRBJ1-5	CATSEVGSNQPQHF	TGTGCCACCAGTGAAGTAGGGAGCAATCAGCCCCAGCATTTT
few	NA	TRBV7-2	TRBJ1-6	CASSLTGTNSPLHF	TGTGCCAGCAGCTTAACAGGGACAAATTCACCCCTCCACTTT
few	TRBD1	TRBV20-1	TRBJ1-5	CSAPRGQGSNQPQHF	TGCAGTGCCCCAAGGGGACAGGGAAGCAATCAGCCCCAGCATTTT
NA	NA	TRBV5-1	TRBJ2-3	CASSLGVSGTSTDTQYF	TGCGCCAGCAGCTTGGGGGTTAGCGGAACTAGCACAGATACGCAGTATTTT
NA	TRBD2	TRBV7-6	TRBJ2-1	CASSSPGLAGFNEQFF	TGTGCCAGCAGCTCCCCCGGACTAGCGGGGTTCAATGAGCAGTTCTTC
many	NA	TRBV9	TRBJ2-1	CASSAAPVWGVYNEQFF	TGTGCCAGCAGCGCCGCCCCAGTTTGGGGGGTATACAATGAGCAGTTCTTC
NA	NA	TRBV10-3	TRBJ1-5	CATRDSNQPQHF	TGTGCCACCAGGGATAGCAATCAGCCCCAGCATTTT
NA	NA	TRBV3-1	TRBJ2-3	CASSQDLRQQYF	TGTGCCAGCAGCCAAGATCTAAGACAGCAGTATTTT
few	TRBD1	TRBV6-1	TRBJ1-6	CASSGTGDNSPLHF	TGTGCCAGCAGTGGGACAGGGGATAATTCACCCCTCCACTTT
NA	NA	TRBV6-5	TRBJ2-3	CASSYEGGTDTQYF	TGTGCCAGCAGTTACGAAGGGGGCACAGATACGCAGTATTTT
many	NA	TRBV10-3	TRBJ1-3	CAIGGNTIYF	TGTGCCATCGGAGGAAACACCATATATTTT